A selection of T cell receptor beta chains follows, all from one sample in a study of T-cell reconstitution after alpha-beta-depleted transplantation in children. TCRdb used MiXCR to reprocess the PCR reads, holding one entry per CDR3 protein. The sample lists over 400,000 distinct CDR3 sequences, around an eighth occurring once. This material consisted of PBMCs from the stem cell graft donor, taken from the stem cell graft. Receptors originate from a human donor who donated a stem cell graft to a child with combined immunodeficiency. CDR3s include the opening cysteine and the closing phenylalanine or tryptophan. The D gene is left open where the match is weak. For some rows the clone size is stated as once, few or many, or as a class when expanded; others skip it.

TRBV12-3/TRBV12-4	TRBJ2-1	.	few	CASSPSSPAKNEQFF	TGTGCCAGCAGTCCCTCCTCCCCCGCCAAGAATGAGCAGTTCTTC
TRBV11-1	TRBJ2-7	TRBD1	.	CASSFGPSGTGGFYEQYF	TGTGCCAGCAGCTTTGGTCCCTCAGGGACAGGGGGCTTTTACGAGCAGTACTTC
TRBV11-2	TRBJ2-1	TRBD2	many	CASSFELAGGLRDEQFF	TGTGCCAGCAGCTTTGAACTAGCGGGAGGACTCAGGGATGAGCAGTTCTTC
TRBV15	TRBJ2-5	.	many	CATSRGQHVQETQYF	TGTGCCACCAGCAGAGGTCAACACGTACAAGAGACCCAGTACTTC
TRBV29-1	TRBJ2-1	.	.	CSVPVAGGPVFF	TGCAGCGTTCCAGTAGCTGGAGGGCCGGTGTTCTTC
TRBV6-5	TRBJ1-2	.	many	CASSYFGQNYGYTF	TGTGCCAGCAGTTATTTCGGGCAGAACTATGGCTACACCTTC
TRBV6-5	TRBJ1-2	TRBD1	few	CASSYRQGNYGYTF	TGTGCCAGCAGTTACCGACAGGGCAACTATGGCTACACCTTC
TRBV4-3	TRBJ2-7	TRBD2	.	CASSTLAGGLHEQYF	TGCGCCAGCAGCACGCTAGCGGGAGGTTTACACGAGCAGTACTTC
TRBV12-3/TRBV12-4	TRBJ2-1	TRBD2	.	CASKTGGPYNEQFF	TGTGCCAGCAAGACGGGAGGGCCCTACAATGAGCAGTTCTTC
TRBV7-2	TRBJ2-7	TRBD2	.	CASSLAALAARGEQYF	TGTGCCAGCAGCTTAGCGGCCCTAGCGGCCCGGGGCGAGCAGTACTTC
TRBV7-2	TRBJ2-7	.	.	CASSLSEQYF	TGTGCCAGCAGCTTATCAGAGCAGTACTTC
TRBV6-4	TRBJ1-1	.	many	CASSEEPNTEAFF	TGTGCCAGCAGCGAGGAGCCGAACACTGAAGCTTTCTTT
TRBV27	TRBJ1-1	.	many	CASSFRDYTEAFF	TGTGCCAGCAGTTTTAGGGATTACACTGAAGCTTTCTTT
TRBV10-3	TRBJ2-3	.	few	CAISESGSADTQYF	TGTGCCATCAGTGAGTCCGGGTCGGCAGATACGCAGTATTTT
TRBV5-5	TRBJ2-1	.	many	CASSSLGGASYNEQFF	TGTGCCAGCAGCTCCCTTGGGGGGGCCTCCTACAATGAGCAGTTCTTC
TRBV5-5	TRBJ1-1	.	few	CASSRDFWENTEAFF	TGTGCCAGCAGCAGGGACTTTTGGGAGAACACTGAAGCTTTCTTT
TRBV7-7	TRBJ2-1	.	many	CASSQLGTLGNNEQFF	TGTGCTAGCAGTCAACTAGGGACGCTCGGCAACAATGAGCAGTTCTTC
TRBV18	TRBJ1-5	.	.	CASSPTRNNQPQHF	TGTGCCAGCTCACCAACCCGGAATAATCAGCCCCAGCATTTT
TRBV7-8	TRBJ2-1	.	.	CASSLQWLSNSNEQFF	TGTGCCAGCAGCCTGCAGTGGCTCTCGAACTCCAATGAGCAGTTCTTC
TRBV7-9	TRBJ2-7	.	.	CASSNTGEGYYEQYF	TGTGCCAGCAGCAATACTGGAGAGGGTTACTACGAGCAGTACTTC
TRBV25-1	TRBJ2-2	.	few	CASSGNGGELFF	TGTGCCAGCAGTGGGAATGGCGGGGAGCTGTTTTTT
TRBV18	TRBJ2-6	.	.	CASSPNTEISGANVLTF	TGTGCCAGCTCACCCAACACGGAGATCTCTGGGGCCAACGTCCTGACTTTC
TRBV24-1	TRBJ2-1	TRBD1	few	CATSDIGVDRFNEQFF	TGTGCCACCAGTGATATTGGGGTGGACAGGTTCAATGAGCAGTTCTTC
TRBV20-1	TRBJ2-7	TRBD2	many	CSARGGAAGGPYEQYF	TGCAGTGCTAGAGGCGGTGCAGCGGGAGGGCCCTACGAGCAGTACTTC
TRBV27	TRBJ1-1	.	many	CASSLLLNTEAFF	TGTGCCAGCAGTCTACTACTGAACACTGAAGCTTTCTTT
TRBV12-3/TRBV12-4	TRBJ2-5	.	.	CASNSDSVETQYF	TGTGCCAGCAACTCGGACAGTGTGGAGACCCAGTACTTC
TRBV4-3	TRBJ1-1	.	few	CASSQDLSLNTEAFF	TGCGCCAGCAGCCAAGACCTATCATTGAACACTGAAGCTTTCTTT
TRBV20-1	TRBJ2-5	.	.	CSARDLPGLEETQYF	TGCAGTGCTAGAGATCTGCCGGGACTCGAAGAGACCCAGTACTTC
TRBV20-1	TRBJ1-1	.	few	CSARGVSGDTEAFF	TGCAGTGCTAGAGGCGTTTCGGGGGACACTGAAGCTTTCTTT
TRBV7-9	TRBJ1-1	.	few	CASSFEGAPHTEAFF	TGTGCCAGCAGCTTCGAGGGAGCACCCCACACTGAAGCTTTCTTT
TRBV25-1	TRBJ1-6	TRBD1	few	CASSEEQGASPLHF	TGTGCCAGCAGTGAAGAACAGGGGGCATCACCCCTCCACTTT
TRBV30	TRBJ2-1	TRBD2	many	CAWSFGGVNNEQFF	TGTGCCTGGAGTTTCGGGGGGGTCAACAATGAGCAGTTCTTC
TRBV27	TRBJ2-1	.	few	CASSPRWSQHNEQFF	TGTGCCAGCAGTCCCCGGTGGTCACAGCACAATGAGCAGTTCTTC
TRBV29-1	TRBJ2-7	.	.	CSVERGQGYYEQYF	TGCAGCGTTGAGCGGGGACAAGGATACTACGAGCAGTACTTC
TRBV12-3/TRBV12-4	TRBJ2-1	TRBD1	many	CASSRGRSGIPRRNEQFF	TGTGCCAGCAGTAGGGGGCGGAGCGGAATCCCAAGGAGGAATGAGCAGTTCTTC
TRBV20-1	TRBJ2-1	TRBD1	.	CSARAGQGALNEQFF	TGCAGTGCTAGAGCCGGACAGGGTGCCTTGAATGAGCAGTTCTTC
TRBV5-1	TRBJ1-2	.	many	CASSLAAGDGYTF	TGCGCCAGCAGCTTGGCCGCGGGGGATGGCTACACCTTC
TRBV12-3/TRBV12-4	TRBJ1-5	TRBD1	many	CASSPGQDSNQPQHF	TGTGCCAGCAGCCCCGGACAGGATAGCAATCAGCCCCAGCATTTT
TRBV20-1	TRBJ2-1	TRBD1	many	CSATDRDYNEQFF	TGCAGTGCTACGGACAGGGACTACAATGAGCAGTTCTTC